These 31 T cell receptor beta chains came from one sample sequenced in a study of T cells after posttransplantation cyclophosphamide. TCRdb keeps only in-frame clones here, not all; method: immunoSEQ multiplex PCR. The sample yields about 22,000 clones, approximately 71% seen once. Sequencing used memory CD4+ T cells sorted from PBMCs. These receptors all stem from a woman aged 55-70 years in good health, CMV-negative, and a related stem cell transplant donor.

This chain connects TRBV2 to TRBJ1-6, with D possibly TRBD1 on 6 matching bases. The V gene lost 7 bases and the J gene lost 9 bases, with 13 bases spanning the gap. The germline V gene has CDR1 SNHLY and CDR2 FYNNEI. This CDR3 has 13 amino acids. The CDR3 loop reads CASTRGGSSPLHF. CDR3 DNA sequence: TGTGCCAGCACGAGGGGGGGTAGTTCACCCCTCCACTTT. Full variable domain (remainder filled in from reference TRBV2 and TRBJ1-6): EPEVTQTPSHQVTQMGQEVILRCVPISNHLYFYWYRQILGQKVEFLVSFYNNEISEKSEIFDDQFSVERPDGSNFTLKIRSTKLEDSAMYFCASTRGGSSPLHFGNGTRLTVT.

This clone was found a few times. The DNA for the CDR3 is TGTGCCAGCAGCCGGACTAGCGGGTACGAGCAGTACTTC. Its translation: CASSRTSGYEQYF. The gene calls are TRBV2 and TRBJ2-7, with TRBD2 identical over 11 bases. The CDR3 runs to 13 residues. J gave up 4 bases and V 6 bases, and 2 bases lay outside the gene matches. In germline, CDR1 is SNHLY, CDR2 FYNNEI.

This chain uses TRBV18 with TRBJ1-1, with 8 bases matching TRBD1. Germline CDR1 and CDR2: KGHSH and LQKENI. With V trimmed by 5 bases and J by 6 bases, 5 bases remained unmatched. This CDR3 comprises 13 residues. The CDR3 region is CASSAQGVAEAFF. In DNA form, the CDR3 reads TGTGCCAGCTCAGCACAGGGGGTCGCTGAAGCTTTCTTT.

This sequence joins TRBV27 and TRBJ1-3; 9 nucleotides align to TRBD1. With V trimmed by 4 bases and J by 5 bases, 6 bases remained unmatched. This CDR3 contains 15 residues. Germline lookup yields CDR1 MNHEY and CDR2 SMNVEV (reference sequence). In DNA form, the CDR3 reads TGTGCCAGCAGTTCCCCCGGACAGGGGAGAAACACCATATATTTT. Amino acids: CASSSPGQGRNTIYF.

The chain couples TRBV7-8 to TRBJ1-1; D call uncertain. Germline V lookup: CDR1 SGHVS, CDR2 FQNEAQ. V lost 1 base and J lost 1, with 10 bases in between. The CDR3 consists of 15 residues. The CDR3 region is CASSLGGGRNTEAFF. DNA of the CDR3: TGTGCCAGCAGCTTAGGTGGAGGGAGGAACACTGAAGCTTTCTTT.

The chain joins TRBV28 to TRBJ1-1, with no clear D. With 8 bases removed from V and 0 bases from J, the gap between germline ends came to 10 bases. The germline gives CDR1 MDHEN, CDR2 SYDVKM. CDR3 length: 13 residues. The CDR3 nucleotides are TGTGCCAGCCTGACAAGTATGAACACTGAAGCTTTCTTT. Protein product: CASLTSMNTEAFF.

The gene calls are TRBV4-3 and TRBJ1-1, with no clear D. In germline, CDR1 is LGHNA, CDR2 YSLEER. CDR3 length equals 14 residues. V lost 0 bases, J lost 8 bases, and 13 bases lay in between. CDR3 residues: CASSQEAEGQEAFF. In DNA, the CDR3 is TGCGCCAGCAGCCAAGAGGCGGAGGGCCAGGAAGCTTTCTTT.

The rearrangement joins TRBV11-1 to TRBJ1-2; D is undetermined. The CDR3 extends over 12 amino acids. CDR1 SGHAT and CDR2 FQDESV come from the germline V gene (reference sequence). The V and J ends lost 8 bases and 4 bases respectively, with 11 bases between them. The CDR3 spells CASSEGAYGYTF. The CDR3 nucleotides are TGTGCCAGCTCTGAGGGAGCCTATGGCTACACCTTC.

The genes are TRBV7-6 and TRBJ2-7, with 8 bases lining up with TRBD2. V dropped 4 bases and J dropped 9; count of bases not matched to a gene: 8. The CDR3 contains 13 residues. Per the germline V gene, CDR1 is SGHVS and CDR2 is FNYEAQ. The CDR3 loop reads CASSSWTSLGQYF. CDR3 bases: TGTGCCAGCAGCTCCTGGACTAGCTTGGGGCAGTACTTC.

This chain links TRBV5-1 with TRBJ2-7, with 11 nucleotides matching TRBD2. Germline CDR1 reads SGHRS; CDR2 reads YFSETQ. The CDR3 has 15 amino acids. Unmatched junction bases numbered 7, after V lost 4 bases and J lost 4 bases. This chain's CDR3 is CASSPVAGGPYEQYF. The CDR3 DNA follows: TGCGCCAGCAGCCCTGTAGCGGGGGGGCCTTACGAGCAGTACTTC.

V is TRBV7-2 and J is TRBJ2-1; D may be TRBD1 (5 bases). CDR1 and CDR2 (germline): SGHTA, FQGNSA. Trimming removed 4 bases at V and 6 bases at J, with 10 bases between. This CDR3 is 13 amino acids long. The CDR3 bases are TGTGCCAGCAGCTCTCAGACAGCCAATGAGCAGTTCTTC. Translation: CASSSQTANEQFF.

V usage is TRBV11-2 and J usage is TRBJ2-7; 8 positions match TRBD2. J lost 4 bases, V lost 8 bases, and 4 bases had no gene match. Germline CDR1 reads SGHAT; CDR2 reads FQNNGV. This CDR3 is built from 12 residues. The CDR3 sequence: CASGLAGYEQYF. The CDR3 region has the DNA TGTGCCAGCGGATTAGCGGGATACGAGCAGTACTTC.

The chain links TRBV7-8 to TRBJ2-5; 11 bases are shared with TRBD2. CDR1 is SGHVS, CDR2 FQNEAQ, per germline. V was clipped by 1 base and J by 2 bases; unmatched bases: 3. The CDR3 is 16 residues long. In nucleotides, the CDR3 is TGTGCCAGCAGCTTAGGTCTAGCGGGGGGACAAGAGACCCAGTACTTC. It codes for CASSLGLAGGQETQYF.

The chain couples TRBV6-6 to TRBJ2-5; D gene ambiguous. CDR1 is MNHNY, CDR2 SVGAGI, per germline (reference sequence). This CDR3 is built from 13 residues. V was shortened by 4 bases and J by 5 bases, with 11 bases between the two germline ends. The CDR3, as DNA: TGTGCCAGCAGTTTCGTGCCCGGGGAGACCCAGTACTTC. The encoded protein is CASSFVPGETQYF.

The chain employs TRBV7-8 and TRBJ1-1; D gene uncertain. Germline CDR1 and CDR2: SGHVS and FQNEAQ. This CDR3 comprises 13 residues. The V gene lost 1 base and the J gene lost 4 bases, with 7 bases spanning the gap. The CDR3 loop reads CASSLGSSTEAFF. CDR3 nucleotides: TGTGCCAGCAGCTTAGGTTCCAGCACTGAAGCTTTCTTT.

The V gene is TRBV6-5, the J gene TRBJ2-5; D might be TRBD1 (5 bases). CDR3 length: 14 residues. The germline V gene encodes CDR1 MNHEY and CDR2 SVGAGI. V lost 5 bases to trimming and J lost 5 bases, with 15 bases between them. The CDR3 spells CASSIDWGQETQYF. The CDR3, as DNA: TGTGCCAGCAGTATAGATTGGGGCCAGGAGACCCAGTACTTC.

Here the CDR3 DNA reads TGCATAGTCGACTCTGGGGCCAACGTCCTGACTTTC. Translation: CIVDSGANVLTF. V is TRBV29-1 and J is TRBJ2-6; unclear D gene. The CDR3 is 12 amino acids. CDR1 is SQVTM, CDR2 ANQGSEA, per germline.

The J gene is TRBJ2-1, the V gene TRBV9; 7 bases map to TRBD2. Trimming removed 4 bases from V and 7 bases from J; junction bases left unmatched: 11. This CDR3 comprises 15 residues. Germline V gene data show CDR1 as SGDLS and CDR2 as YYNGEE. The DNA for the CDR3 is TGTGCCAGCAGCCCCCAAGGGAGGGGCGGGAATGAGCAGTTCTTC. Translation: CASSPQGRGGNEQFF. Variable domain in full (rest from reference TRBV9 and TRBJ2-1): DSGVTQTPKHLITATGQRVTLRCSPRSGDLSVYWYQQSLDQGLQFLIQYYNGEERAKGNILERFSAQQFPDLHSELNLSSLELGDSALYFCASSPQGRGGNEQFFGPGTRLTVL.

The rearrangement uses TRBV27 and TRBJ1-5; TRBD1 matches at 7 bases. After removal of 2 bases from V and 4 bases from J, the junction contained 5 bases not matched to a gene. The CDR3 has 15 amino acids. CDR1 is MNHEY and CDR2 is SMNVEV in the germline V gene (reference sequence). The CDR3: CASSLMGQWNQPQHF. Written as DNA, the CDR3 is TGTGCCAGCAGTTTAATGGGACAGTGGAATCAGCCCCAGCATTTT.

This clone has a handful of counts. The chain has TRBV28 and TRBJ1-3, with D possibly matching TRBD1 (6 bases). CDR1 and CDR2 from the germline V gene are MDHEN and SYDVKM. This CDR3 has 13 amino acids. The V end was cut by 1 base, the J end by 15 bases, with 16 bases between. The DNA of the CDR3 is TGTGCCAGCAGTTTATACCCCGGGGGGGCTCCATATTTT. It translates to CASSLYPGGAPYF. Full variable domain (rest looked up from reference TRBV28 and TRBJ1-3): DVKVTQSSRYLVKRTGEKVFLECVQDMDHENMFWYRQDPGLGLRLIYFSYDVKMKEKGDIPEGYSVSREKKERFSLILESASTNQTSMYLCASSLYPGGAPYFGEGSWLTVV.

The V call is TRBV11-2, the J call TRBJ2-6; 9 bases fit TRBD1. J gave up 0 bases and V 6 bases, and 9 bases lay outside the gene matches. CDR1 is SGHAT and CDR2 is FQNNGV in the germline V gene. CDR3 length: 18 amino acids. DNA of the CDR3: TGTGCCAGCAGATTCCCGGGACAGGGCCTCTCTGGGGCCAACGTCCTGACTTTC. This gives the protein CASRFPGQGLSGANVLTF.

The V call is TRBV7-2, the J call TRBJ1-1; 7 bases are shared with TRBD1. The CDR3 consists of 15 residues. CDR1 is SGHTA and CDR2 is FQGNSA in the germline V gene. With 4 bases clipped from V and 1 base from J, the junction kept 6 bases outside the gene matches. The DNA for the CDR3 is TGTGCCAGCAGCTACCGGACAGGTGGGAACACTGAAGCTTTCTTT. This gives the protein CASSYRTGGNTEAFF.

The chain combines TRBV28 with TRBJ2-7; D possibly corresponds to TRBD2 (5 bases). The V gene's germline CDR1 is MDHEN and CDR2 SYDVKM. V lost 5 bases, J lost 2 bases, and 13 bases lay in between. The CDR3 covers 14 residues. Written as DNA, the CDR3 is TGTGCCAGCAGTCCCATGCGGAGGCCCTACGAGCAGTACTTC. Encoded protein: CASSPMRRPYEQYF.

The chain combines TRBV10-3 with TRBJ2-2, with a possible D match to TRBD1 (6 bases). The CDR3 has 14 residues. Germline values: CDR1 ENHRY, CDR2 SYGVKD. V lost 8 bases and J lost 0, with 10 bases in between. CDR3 nucleotide sequence: TGTGCCATCGGTTGGACAGCGAACACCGGGGAGCTGTTTTTT. Its translation is CAIGWTANTGELFF.

The CDR3 sequence: CASSTGRELSEQYF. In DNA, the CDR3 is TGTGCCAGCAGCACAGGGAGAGAGCTTTCCGAGCAGTACTTC. This chain connects TRBV6-6 to TRBJ2-5; perhaps TRBD1 as D (6 bases). TRBJ2-7 explains the end of the DNA better; the J call may be wrong. Germline V gene lookup returns CDR1 MNHNY and CDR2 SVGAGI (reference sequence). The CDR3 consists of 14 residues.

The chain is built from TRBV2 and TRBJ1-1, with 8 bases that match TRBD1. Losses at the gene ends were 7 bases for V and 4 bases for J; bases not matched to a gene: 8. Germline-derived CDR1 and CDR2 are SNHLY and FYNNEI. This CDR3 region has 14 residues. This chain's CDR3 is CASKDRAWGTEAFF. For the CDR3, the DNA is TGTGCCAGCAAGGACAGGGCTTGGGGCACTGAAGCTTTCTTT.

This clone turned up a few times. The chain has TRBV25-1 and TRBJ1-3; possible D gene TRBD1, 5 bases. Per germline, CDR1 MGHDK and CDR2 SYGVNS. The ends were cut back, 2 bases at V and 1 base at J, with 12 bases in the middle. The CDR3 sequence is 16 residues long. The chain's CDR3 is CASSERGAGSGNTIYF. Here the CDR3 DNA reads TGTGCCAGCAGTGAAAGGGGCGCGGGGTCTGGAAACACCATATATTTT.

V is TRBV30 and J is TRBJ2-7; 7 nucleotides agree with TRBD2. Per germline, CDR1 GTSNPN and CDR2 SVGIG (reference sequence). The CDR3 is 15 amino acids. The V segment lost 5 bases and the J segment 4 bases; nucleotides outside the gene matches: 14. In nucleotides, the CDR3 is TGTGCCTGGTCCGGGGGGAGGGTGATGAAGTACGAGCAGTACTTC. Its protein is CAWSGGRVMKYEQYF.

This chain uses TRBV30 with TRBJ2-3, with a weak D call TRBD2 (7 bases). The CDR3 is 13 residues long. Trimming took off 4 bases at V and 1 base at J, with 9 bases between the two ends. CDR1 GTSNPN and CDR2 SVGIG come from the germline V gene (reference sequence). CDR3 sequence reads: CAWNGGRTDTQYF. DNA of the CDR3: TGTGCCTGGAACGGGGGGCGCACAGATACGCAGTATTTT.

This clone was counted between two and nine times. V gene TRBV7-9 combines with J gene TRBJ2-5; 11 nucleotides align to TRBD2. Trimming took 1 base from V and 1 from J; bases not matched to a gene: 11. Germline-derived CDR1 and CDR2 are SEHNR and FQNEAQ (reference sequence). The CDR3 has 19 amino acids. Here the CDR3 reads CASSLGLAGGRRIQETQYF. The CDR3 DNA is TGTGCCAGCAGCTTAGGTCTAGCGGGGGGCCGTCGAATCCAAGAGACCCAGTACTTC.

This clone was counted once. This rearrangement joins TRBV18 to TRBJ1-5, with 7 bases matching TRBD1. Germline lookup yields CDR1 KGHSH and CDR2 LQKENI. The CDR3 runs 14 residues. V shed 6 bases and J 4 bases; nucleotides not matched to a gene: 6. CDR3: CASSEGQTNQPQHF. The CDR3, as DNA: TGTGCCAGCTCCGAGGGACAGACAAATCAGCCCCAGCATTTT.